Below, 9 T cell receptor beta chains from the same sample are listed, as sequenced in a study of OX40 agonist ivuxolimab in advanced cancers. TCRdb's table, derived via immunoSEQ multiplex PCR, lists solely in-frame clones and lacks some. The sample has 65,000 to 85,000 clones, roughly 90% seen once; the top ten hold more than 7.5%. The material sequenced was CD4+ or CD8+ T cells sorted from blood, taken in a trial of the OX40 agonist ivuxolimab. These receptors all come from an adult with an advanced solid tumor such as melanoma, head and neck, liver or kidney cancer.

The chain employs TRBV19 and TRBJ1-2, with D possibly matching TRBD1 (5 bases). This CDR3 spans 16 amino acids. Germline values: CDR1 LNHDA, CDR2 SQIVND (reference sequence). Trimming shortened V by 3 bases and J by 3 bases, and 17 bases separated the two germline ends. The CDR3 loop is CASSMGPPRWDYGYTF. The CDR3 nucleotides read TGTGCCAGTAGTATGGGACCCCCTAGATGGGACTATGGCTACACCTTC. Full variable domain (missing parts from reference TRBV19 and TRBJ1-2): DGGITQSPKYLFRKEGQNVTLSCEQNLNHDAMYWYRQDPGQGLRLIYYSQIVNDFQKGDIAEGYSVSREKKESFPLTVTSAQKNPTAFYLCASSMGPPRWDYGYTFGSGTRLTVV.

The chain couples TRBV14 to TRBJ1-2; D is perhaps TRBD1 (5 bases). V shed 2 bases and J shed 1 base, with 11 bases lying between them. The CDR3 covers 15 residues. In germline, CDR1 is SGHDN, CDR2 FVKESK. The CDR3 nucleotides are TGTGCCAGCAGCCAAAGCTGGGGCCTTAACTATGGCTACACCTTC. It specifies CASSQSWGLNYGYTF.

V and J are TRBV27 and TRBJ2-3, with 11 bases aligning to TRBD2. Losses at the gene ends were 7 bases for V and 4 bases for J; bases not matched to a gene: 7. This CDR3 spans 15 amino acids. CDR1 MNHEY and CDR2 SMNVEV come from the germline V gene (reference sequence). In DNA form, the CDR3 reads TGTGCCAGCAACATAGCGGGGGGGCCGGCAGATACGCAGTATTTT. Encoded protein: CASNIAGGPADTQYF.

The chain joins TRBV14 to TRBJ2-7; D gene uncertain. The germline CDR1 and CDR2 sequences are SGHDN and FVKESK. Trimming removed 1 base at V and 4 bases at J, with 8 bases between. CDR3 size: 13 residues. The CDR3 reads CASSQVPRYEQYF. CDR3 DNA sequence: TGTGCCAGCAGCCAAGTACCCCGTTACGAGCAGTACTTC. The entire variable domain, with the rest obtained from reference TRBV14 and TRBJ2-7, is as follows: EAGVTQFPSHSVIEKGQTVTLRCDPISGHDNLYWYRRVMGKEIKFLLHFVKESKQDESGMPNNRFLAERTGGTYSTLKVQPAELEDSGVYFCASSQVPRYEQYFGPGTRLTVT.

CDR3 nucleotides: TGTGCCAGCAGCTTGGTTGGGGACGAGCAGTACTTC. Translated, it gives CASSLVGDEQYF. The V call is TRBV5-6, the J call TRBJ2-7; no clear D. The V end was cut by 0 bases, the J end by 5 bases, with 6 bases between. The CDR3 runs to 12 residues. Germline V gene sequence: CDR1 SGHDT, CDR2 YYEEEE.

The V and J genes are TRBV19 and TRBJ2-3; the D is unclear. CDR1 LNHDA and CDR2 SQIVND come from the germline V gene (reference sequence). The ends were cut back, 5 bases at V and 2 bases at J, with 20 bases in the middle. The CDR3 contains 17 residues. The CDR3 reads CASSFWTSPFDTDTQYF. The CDR3 DNA is TGTGCCAGTAGTTTCTGGACCTCCCCCTTTGACACAGATACGCAGTATTTT.

This chain connects TRBV6-1 to TRBJ2-5; TRBD2 might be the D (6 bases). V shed 0 bases and J shed 2 bases, with 10 bases lying between them. The germline V gene has CDR1 MNHNS and CDR2 SASEGT. This CDR3 spans 15 amino acids. CDR3 sequence (DNA): TGTGCCAGCAGTGAAGCTGTGGGGGGTCAAGAGACCCAGTACTTC. As protein: CASSEAVGGQETQYF.

V gene TRBV6-5 combines with J gene TRBJ1-1, with unresolved D. This CDR3 has 15 amino acids. V lost 0 bases, J lost 6 bases, and 14 bases lay in between. The germline gives CDR1 MNHEY, CDR2 SVGAGI. CDR3 in amino acids: CASSYSNSVAPEAFF. Here the CDR3 DNA reads TGTGCCAGCAGTTACTCGAATTCGGTCGCCCCTGAAGCTTTCTTT.

V and J are TRBV19 and TRBJ2-3; tentatively, D is TRBD1 or TRBD2 (5 bases each). Trimming left V 3 bases short and J 2 bases short, with 12 bases between. CDR1 is LNHDA, CDR2 SQIVND, per germline (reference sequence). The CDR3 covers 15 residues. CDR3 in DNA: TGTGCCAGTAGTATCAGTGGGGGAGACACAGATACGCAGTATTTT. It codes for CASSISGGDTDTQYF.